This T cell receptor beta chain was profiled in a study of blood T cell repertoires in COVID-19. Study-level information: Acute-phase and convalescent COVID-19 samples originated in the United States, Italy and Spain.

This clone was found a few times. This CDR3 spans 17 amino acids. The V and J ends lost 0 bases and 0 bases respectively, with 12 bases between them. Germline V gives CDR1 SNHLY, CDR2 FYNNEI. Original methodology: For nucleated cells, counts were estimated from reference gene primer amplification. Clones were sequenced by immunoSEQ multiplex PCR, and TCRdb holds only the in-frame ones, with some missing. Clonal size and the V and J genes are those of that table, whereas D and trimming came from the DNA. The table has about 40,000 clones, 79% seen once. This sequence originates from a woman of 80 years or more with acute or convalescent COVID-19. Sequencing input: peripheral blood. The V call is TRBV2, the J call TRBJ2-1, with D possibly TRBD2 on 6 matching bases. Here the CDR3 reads CASSEAVWGDSYNEQFF. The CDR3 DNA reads TGTGCCAGCAGTGAAGCGGTCTGGGGGGACTCCTACAATGAGCAGTTCTTC.